The 2 T cell receptor beta chains below were found in one sample sequenced in a study of early T cells in non-severe SARS-CoV-2 infection. TCRdb redid the calling of the 5' RACE reads with MiXCR, one entry per CDR3 protein. In the table there are 84,000 or so distinct CDR3 sequences, 11% to 15% of which are singletons. Material for sequencing was whole blood. These receptors were obtained from an adult who was a healthcare worker with PCR-confirmed SARS-CoV-2 infection or an uninfected control (not recorded which).

The J gene is TRBJ2-7, the V gene TRBV3-1; possible D gene TRBD1, 6 bases. Germline V CDR1 and CDR2: LGHDT, YNNKEL (reference sequence). Trimming took off 2 bases at V and 4 bases at J, with 12 bases between the two ends. This CDR3 contains 14 residues. The CDR3: CASSQIGGRYEQYF. The CDR3 bases are TGTGCCAGCAGCCAAATAGGGGGTAGGTACGAGCAGTACTTC.

The J gene is TRBJ1-1, the V gene TRBV28; D may be TRBD1 (5 bases). The CDR3 loop spans 11 amino acids. The V gene lost 7 bases and the J gene lost 5 bases, with 8 bases spanning the gap. Per germline, CDR1 MDHEN and CDR2 SYDVKM. The CDR3 spells CASTGITEAFF. The CDR3 coding sequence is TGTGCCAGCACAGGGATAACTGAAGCTTTCTTT.